The 7 T cell receptor beta chains listed next were all sequenced from one sample in a study of T cells in Graves' hyperthyroidism and ophthalmopathy (dated by TCRdb to between 2017 and 2020). Library generation was performed with multiplex PCR. Sequenced using an Illumina HiSeq 2000. Amplification of TCR beta CDR3 regions was carried out from RNA transcripts. For the first round of RT-PCR on the TCR CDR3, the HTBI primer set was used together with the Qiagen OneStep RT-PCR kit. The raw public data were reprocessed by TCRdb itself: fastp quality trimming at Q25, MiXCR clonotype calling, in-frame beta chains only. One record per CDR3 amino acid sequence lists the most common genes and DNA. For this sample the table gives 340,000 or so distinct CDR3 sequences, of which around 20% were detected only once. In total, the top ten clones hold over 45% of the sample. The sequenced material came from blood. Source of these receptors: a woman aged 45-65 years with Graves' hyperthyroidism.

V gene TRBV20-1 combines with J gene TRBJ2-5; tentatively, D is TRBD2 (5 bases). The V and J ends lost 3 bases and 2 bases respectively, with 13 bases between them. CDR1 DFQATT and CDR2 SNEGSKA come from the germline V gene (reference sequence). The CDR3 has 14 residues. The chain's CDR3 is CSASNRLLQETQYF. In DNA form, the CDR3 reads TGCAGTGCTAGTAACCGACTACTACAAGAGACCCAGTACTTC.

This clonotype was seen repeatedly, ten times or more. The chain uses TRBV2 and TRBJ1-2; D ambiguous. V was pared by 7 bases and J by 2 bases, with 14 bases between. The CDR3 sequence is 14 residues long. Germline CDR1 is SNHLY and CDR2 is FYNNEI. The CDR3 sequence: CASKREHLNYGYTF. The CDR3 DNA sequence: TGTGCCAGCAAAAGGGAACATTTGAACTATGGCTACACCTTC.

The rearrangement joins TRBV9 to TRBJ2-7; weak D call: TRBD1 (8 bases). V shed 4 bases and J shed 4 bases, with 24 bases lying between them. CDR1 is SGDLS, CDR2 YYNGEE, per germline. This CDR3 comprises 17 residues. CDR3 nucleotide sequence: TGTGCCAGCAGCTTAGGGCCCTCGGACAGGGAGGGTTACGAGCAGTACTTC. Its translation: CASSLGPSDREGYEQYF.

The rearrangement links TRBV27 to TRBJ2-7; 9 nucleotides agree with TRBD1. Losses at the gene ends were 3 bases for V and 3 bases for J; bases not matched to a gene: 6. The CDR3 consists of 15 residues. Looked up from germline, CDR1 is MNHEY and CDR2 is SMNVEV (reference sequence). CDR3 in amino acids: CASSLVGQGLYEQYF. DNA of the CDR3: TGTGCCAGCAGTTTGGTGGGACAGGGACTCTACGAGCAGTACTTC.

The chain carries TRBV10-3 and TRBJ1-2; D possibly corresponds to TRBD1 (5 bases). V was cut by 4 bases and J by 8 bases, with 8 bases left in between. The germline V gene has CDR1 ENHRY and CDR2 SYGVKD. CDR3 length: 11 amino acids. This CDR3 reads CAISVGDGYTF. CDR3 nucleotides: TGTGCCATCAGTGTTGGGGACGGCTACACCTTC.

This clonotype occurred many times. The V gene is TRBV12-3 or TRBV12-4, the J gene TRBJ2-5; D possibly corresponds to TRBD2 (6 bases). The CDR3 totals 16 residues. Trimming shortened V by 0 bases and J by 4 bases, and 15 bases separated the two germline ends. CDR3 nucleotide sequence: TGTGCCAGCAGTTTAGCGGAGGGCGGGGTAGGAGAGACCCAGTACTTC. Translating gives CASSLAEGGVGETQYF.

This clonotype appeared a single time. V usage is TRBV10-3 and J usage is TRBJ2-1, with D possibly matching TRBD2 (6 bases). Germline V lookup: CDR1 ENHRY, CDR2 SYGVKD. CDR3 length equals 14 residues. V lost 1 base and J lost 9, with 13 bases in between. This chain's CDR3 is CAISEYGDWGEQFF. CDR3 coding DNA: TGTGCCATCAGTGAGTACGGGGACTGGGGTGAGCAGTTCTTC.